A single TCR beta chain is shown here with its context. Its antigen is as yet unknown. The table came from immunoSEQ multiplex PCR; TCRdb's copy has only in-frame clones and leaves some out. This table holds around 160,000 clones, approximately 88% found once. The record originates from a study of T cell responses to AZD1222 COVID-19 vaccine. Study in general: Pooling was applied to second doses at about 4 or about 12 weeks.

General observations from the study: The donor cohort was predominantly white British with a female majority, and clonal diversity may have been underestimated. Just a handful of AZD1222 recipients were seropositive at baseline.

Germline-derived CDR1 and CDR2 are SGHTA and FQGNSA. The CDR3 contains 12 residues. Trimming stripped 3 bases from V and 11 bases from J, with 13 bases between. The chain employs TRBV7-2 and TRBJ2-5, with a weak D call TRBD2 (5 bases). This specimen consisted of peripheral blood, obtained on day 0 of AZD1222 vaccination. This clonotype was sampled from an adult in good health. The CDR3 DNA reads as TGTGCCAGCAGCTTGGTCGGGATCACGCAGTACTTC. Residues: CASSLVGITQYF.